Following are 10 T cell receptor beta chains from one sample sequenced in a study of CD8+ T cells in alopecia areata. After isolation, RNA underwent reverse transcription to generate cDNA as the sequencing template. Sequencing was performed with immunoSEQ multiplex PCR; in TCRdb, only in-frame clones are kept and a portion is missing. The sample records under 70,000 clones, roughly 96% being singletons. Sequences were derived from CD8+ T cells sorted from blood, sampled at week 0. The source of these receptors is a human donor with alopecia areata.

The chain couples TRBV16 to TRBJ2-1, with TRBD2 matching 8 bases. The CDR3 spans 16 residues. V was pared by 6 bases and J by 1 base, with 8 bases of the junction left unmatched. Germline V gene sequence: CDR1 KGHSY, CDR2 FQNENV. The CDR3 nucleotides read TGTGCCAGCAGACAAGGCGCGGGGGGTTCCTACAATGAGCAGTTCTTC. The encoded protein is CASRQGAGGSYNEQFF.

This chain uses TRBV6-5 with TRBJ2-7, with 11 positions matching TRBD1. Germline trimming cut 3 bases from V and 5 bases from J; bases unmatched to any gene: 6. The germline gives CDR1 MNHEY, CDR2 SVGAGI. The length of the CDR3 is 15 residues. CDR3 nucleotide sequence: TGTGCCAGCAGTTATTTTGGACAGGGGGCCAACGAGCAGTACTTC. Protein sequence: CASSYFGQGANEQYF.

A single count supports this clone. The chain employs TRBV6-5 and TRBJ1-2; 9 nucleotides line up with TRBD1. The CDR3 is made up of 13 amino acids. Germline CDR1 is MNHEY and CDR2 is SVGAGI. Trimming at V came to 4 bases and at J to 8 bases, leaving 5 bases not matched to a gene. The CDR3 protein is CASSSTGTGGYTF. The CDR3 coding sequence is TGTGCCAGCAGTTCCACCGGGACAGGGGGCTACACCTTC.

The chain has TRBV27 and TRBJ2-7, with D possibly matching TRBD2 (5 bases). V gave up 5 bases and J gave up 0 bases, with 8 bases separating them. From germline, CDR1 is MNHEY and CDR2 SMNVEV (reference sequence). The CDR3 extends over 13 amino acids. The CDR3 is CASSIGSSYEQYF. The CDR3 DNA is TGTGCCAGCAGTATAGGGAGCTCCTACGAGCAGTACTTC.

The V call is TRBV7-9, the J call TRBJ2-1, with 7 positions matching TRBD1. V dropped 5 bases and J dropped 2; count of bases not matched to a gene: 3. The V gene's germline CDR1 is SEHNR and CDR2 FQNEAQ (reference sequence). The CDR3 extends over 14 amino acids. The CDR3 DNA is TGTGCCAGCAGCACGACAGGGACCTACAATGAGCAGTTCTTC. Translation: CASSTTGTYNEQFF.

In its sample, this clone was seen once. This chain uses TRBV6-1 with TRBJ2-6; D call uncertain. Deletions cut 1 base from V and 0 bases from J, with 4 bases between. CDR3 length equals 15 residues. Germline V gene lookup returns CDR1 MNHNS and CDR2 SASEGT. CDR3 bases: TGTGCCAGCAGTGAAGTGGGCTCTGGGGCCAACGTCCTGACTTTC. It encodes CASSEVGSGANVLTF.

The chain couples TRBV5-1 to TRBJ2-3; 14 bases are shared with TRBD2. Trimming at V came to 4 bases and at J to 0 bases, leaving 7 bases not matched to a gene. The CDR3 sequence is 18 residues long. Germline V gives CDR1 SGHRS, CDR2 YFSETQ. The CDR3, as DNA: TGCGCCAGCAGCCCCGGACTAGCGGGGGGCCCTAGCACAGATACGCAGTATTTT. It yields the protein CASSPGLAGGPSTDTQYF.

The chain recombines TRBV27 with TRBJ2-7; no firm D call. This CDR3 comprises 11 residues. The V gene lost 3 bases and the J gene lost 6 bases, with 6 bases spanning the gap. In germline, CDR1 is MNHEY, CDR2 SMNVEV (reference sequence). DNA of the CDR3: TGTGCCAGCAGTTTTGAAGGCGAGCAGTACTTC. Encoded protein: CASSFEGEQYF.

The V gene is TRBV5-1, the J gene TRBJ1-2, with 10 bases lining up with TRBD1. The germline V gene has CDR1 SGHRS and CDR2 YFSETQ. V lost 2 bases and J lost 6; bases outside the gene matches: 4. This CDR3 is built from 14 residues. DNA of the CDR3: TGCGCCAGCAGCTTTACCGACAGGGGGCATGGCTACACCTTC. Protein product: CASSFTDRGHGYTF.

The chain joins TRBV7-9 to TRBJ1-2; 9 bases line up with TRBD1. CDR3 length: 12 residues. V lost 6 bases to trimming and J lost 13 bases; unmatched junction nucleotides: 9. CDR1 and CDR2 (germline): SEHNR, FQNEAQ (reference sequence). The CDR3 protein is CASRGQGQAITF. DNA for the CDR3: TGTGCCAGCAGGGGACAGGGACAGGCCATCACCTTC.